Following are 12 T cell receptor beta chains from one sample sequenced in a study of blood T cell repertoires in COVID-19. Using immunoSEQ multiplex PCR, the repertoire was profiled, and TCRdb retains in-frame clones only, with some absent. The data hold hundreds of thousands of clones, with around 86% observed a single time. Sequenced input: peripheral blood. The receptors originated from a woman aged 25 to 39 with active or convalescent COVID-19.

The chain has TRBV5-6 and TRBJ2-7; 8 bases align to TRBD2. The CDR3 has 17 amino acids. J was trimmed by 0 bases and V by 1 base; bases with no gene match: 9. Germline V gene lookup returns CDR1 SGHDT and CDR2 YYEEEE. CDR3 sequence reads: CASSLWVASGFSYEQYF. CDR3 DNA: TGTGCCAGCAGCTTGTGGGTGGCTAGCGGGTTCTCCTACGAGCAGTACTTC.

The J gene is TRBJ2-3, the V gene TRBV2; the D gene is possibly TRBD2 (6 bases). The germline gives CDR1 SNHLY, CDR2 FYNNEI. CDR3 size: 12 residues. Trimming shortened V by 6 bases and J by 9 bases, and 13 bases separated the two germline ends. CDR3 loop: CASSKGRETQYF. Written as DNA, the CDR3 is TGTGCCAGCAGCAAGGGGCGGGAAACGCAGTATTTT.

Written as DNA, the CDR3 is TGTGCCAGCTCACCCGTGGTAACGGGACAGGGGTCCCATGAGCAGTTCTTC. This translates into CASSPVVTGQGSHEQFF. The chain joins TRBV18 to TRBJ2-1, with 10 bases aligning to TRBD1. V dropped 3 bases and J dropped 8; count of bases not matched to a gene: 13. Germline V gene lookup returns CDR1 KGHSH and CDR2 LQKENI. The CDR3 extends over 17 amino acids.

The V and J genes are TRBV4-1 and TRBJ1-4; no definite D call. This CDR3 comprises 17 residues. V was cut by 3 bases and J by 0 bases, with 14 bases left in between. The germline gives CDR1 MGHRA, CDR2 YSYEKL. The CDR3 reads CASSQLPRQATNEKLFF. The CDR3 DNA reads TGCGCCAGCAGCCAGCTCCCCCGGCAGGCAACTAATGAAAAACTGTTTTTT.

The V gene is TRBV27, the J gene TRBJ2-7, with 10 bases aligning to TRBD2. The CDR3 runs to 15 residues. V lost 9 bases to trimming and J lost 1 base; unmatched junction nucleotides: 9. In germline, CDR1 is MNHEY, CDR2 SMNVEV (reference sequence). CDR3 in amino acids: CASGFTSGVSYEQYF. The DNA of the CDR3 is TGTGCCAGTGGGTTTACTAGCGGGGTATCCTACGAGCAGTACTTC.

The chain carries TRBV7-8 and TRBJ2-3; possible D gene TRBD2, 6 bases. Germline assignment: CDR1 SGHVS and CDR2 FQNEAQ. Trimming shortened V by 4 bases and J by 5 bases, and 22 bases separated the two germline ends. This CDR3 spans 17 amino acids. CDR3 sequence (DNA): TGTGCCAGCAGCTGGGGGTCTAGCGCCAGAGCATTAGATACGCAGTATTTT. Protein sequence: CASSWGSSARALDTQYF.

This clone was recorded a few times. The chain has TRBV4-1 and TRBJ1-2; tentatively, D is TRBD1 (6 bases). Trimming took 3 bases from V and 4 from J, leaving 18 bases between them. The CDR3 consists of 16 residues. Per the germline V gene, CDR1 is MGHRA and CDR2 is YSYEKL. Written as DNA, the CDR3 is TGCGCCAGCAGCCAGGGGGTAGGACAGCTGCTCTATGGCTACACCTTC. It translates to CASSQGVGQLLYGYTF.

The CDR3 DNA follows: TGTGCCAGCAGCTTATTTGGGGAGGGGACTGAAGCTTTCTTT. Amino acid sequence: CASSLFGEGTEAFF. V is TRBV7-9 and J is TRBJ1-1; D perhaps matches TRBD1 (5 bases). Between the trimmed V and J ends, which lost 2 bases and 5 bases, there was a span of 12 bases. The CDR3 covers 14 residues. Germline V CDR1 and CDR2: SEHNR, FQNEAQ (reference sequence).

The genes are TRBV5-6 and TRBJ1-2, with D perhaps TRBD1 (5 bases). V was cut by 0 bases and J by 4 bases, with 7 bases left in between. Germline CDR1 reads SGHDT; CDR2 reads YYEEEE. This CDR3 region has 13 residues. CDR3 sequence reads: CASSLGDSYGYTF. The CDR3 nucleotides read TGTGCCAGCAGCTTGGGGGACTCCTATGGCTACACCTTC. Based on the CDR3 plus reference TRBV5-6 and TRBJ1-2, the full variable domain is DAGVTQSPTHLIKTRGQQVTLRCSPKSGHDTVSWYQQALGQGPQFIFQYYEEEERQRGNFPDRFSGHQFPNYSSELNVNALLLGDSALYLCASSLGDSYGYTFGSGTRLTVV.

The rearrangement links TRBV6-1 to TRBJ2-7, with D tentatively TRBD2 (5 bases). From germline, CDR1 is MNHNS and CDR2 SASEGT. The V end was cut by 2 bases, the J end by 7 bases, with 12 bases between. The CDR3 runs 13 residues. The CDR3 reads CASSESEGLEQYF. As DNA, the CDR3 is TGTGCCAGCAGTGAATCAGAGGGTTTGGAGCAGTACTTC.

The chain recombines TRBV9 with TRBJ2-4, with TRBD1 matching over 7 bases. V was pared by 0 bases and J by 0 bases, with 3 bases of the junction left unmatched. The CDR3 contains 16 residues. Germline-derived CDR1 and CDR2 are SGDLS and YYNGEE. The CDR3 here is CASSVGQGLAKNIQYF. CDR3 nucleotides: TGTGCCAGCAGCGTAGGACAGGGTCTAGCCAAAAACATTCAGTACTTC.

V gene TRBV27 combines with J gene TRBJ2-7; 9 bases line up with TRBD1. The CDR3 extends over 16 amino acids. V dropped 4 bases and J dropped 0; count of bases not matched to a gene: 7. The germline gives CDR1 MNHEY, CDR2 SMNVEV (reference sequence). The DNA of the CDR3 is TGTGCCAGCAGTTCAGGGACAGGGACGAGCTCCTACGAGCAGTACTTC. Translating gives CASSSGTGTSSYEQYF.